A single sample gave rise to the 21 T cell receptor beta chains below, sequenced in a study of blood T cell repertoires in COVID-19. Only in-frame clones appear in the TCRdb table, and some are missing; sequencing was by immunoSEQ multiplex PCR. The sample lists approximately 270,000 clones, just over 85% seen once, with about 1.7% in the top ten. The sequenced material came from PBMCs or T cells enriched from blood (not recorded which). All receptors derive from a man aged 35 to 55 who had recovered from COVID-19.

The rearrangement uses TRBV27 and TRBJ1-1, with 8 bases aligning to TRBD1. The CDR3 runs to 15 residues. Germline values: CDR1 MNHEY, CDR2 SMNVEV (reference sequence). Trimming removed 2 bases from V and 5 bases from J; junction bases left unmatched: 7. The CDR3 coding sequence is TGTGCCAGCAGTTTACTTAACAGGGGGAGAACTGAAGCTTTCTTT. This sequence encodes CASSLLNRGRTEAFF.

The rearrangement joins TRBV5-4 to TRBJ2-1, with 8 bases identical to TRBD2. The V gene end was trimmed by 4 bases and the J gene end by 7 bases; junction bases not matched to a gene: 13. The CDR3 totals 16 residues. Germline lookup yields CDR1 SGHNT and CDR2 YYREEE (reference sequence). CDR3 sequence reads: CASSPGLATGLNEQFF. The CDR3 DNA reads TGTGCCAGCAGCCCTGGACTAGCCACAGGGTTAAATGAGCAGTTCTTC.

CDR3 loop: CASSSGHSTDTQYF. The CDR3 nucleotides are TGTGCCAGCAGCTCGGGACATAGCACAGATACGCAGTATTTT. The chain couples TRBV11-3 to TRBJ2-3, with a tentative D call TRBD1 (6 bases). Deletions cut 4 bases from V and 0 bases from J, with 8 bases between. The CDR3 is made up of 14 amino acids. The germline V gene encodes CDR1 SGHNT and CDR2 YENEEA.

The chain employs TRBV6-2 or TRBV6-3 and TRBJ1-5, with 7 positions matching TRBD1. Trimming took 4 bases from V and 0 from J; bases not matched to a gene: 12. Germline assignment: CDR1 MNHEY and CDR2 SVGEGT. This CDR3 is built from 18 residues. The CDR3 nucleotides are TGTGCCAGCAGTTGGACAGGCGATGGGGGGTATAGCAATCAGCCCCAGCATTTT. This sequence encodes CASSWTGDGGYSNQPQHF.

The CDR3 sequence: CASSVGTGEHEKLFF. Here the CDR3 DNA reads TGTGCCAGCAGCGTCGGGACAGGGGAACATGAAAAACTGTTTTTT. The genes are TRBV9 and TRBJ1-4, with 10 bases fitting TRBD1. Trimming removed 2 bases from V and 6 bases from J; junction bases left unmatched: 4. This CDR3 contains 15 residues. The germline gives CDR1 SGDLS, CDR2 YYNGEE.

This chain connects TRBV5-1 to TRBJ2-2; D remains ambiguous. With 5 bases removed from V and 1 base from J, the gap between germline ends came to 9 bases. The CDR3 contains 14 residues. CDR1 and CDR2 from the germline V gene are SGHRS and YFSETQ. The CDR3: CASSRTQNTGELFF. DNA for the CDR3: TGCGCCAGCAGTCGTACTCAGAACACCGGGGAGCTGTTTTTT.

This chain joins TRBV5-8 and TRBJ2-7; no clear D. Between the trimmed V and J ends, which lost 3 bases and 3 bases, there was a span of 10 bases. CDR1 is SGHTS, CDR2 YDEGEE, per germline. This CDR3 comprises 13 residues. This CDR3 reads CASSYGSYYEQYF. The CDR3 DNA follows: TGTGCCAGCAGCTACGGGTCTTACTACGAGCAGTACTTC.

In its sample, this clone was seen once. The rearrangement uses TRBV27 and TRBJ2-1, with 9 bases lining up with TRBD2. CDR1 is MNHEY and CDR2 is SMNVEV in the germline V gene (reference sequence). The CDR3 runs 15 residues. J lost 3 bases, V lost 7 bases, and 7 bases had no gene match. CDR3 nucleotide sequence: TGTGCCAGCACCATGGCGGGAGGGGGCTACAATGAGCAGTTCTTC. Translation gives CASTMAGGGYNEQFF.

The rearrangement joins TRBV6-5 to TRBJ1-5; no firm D call. In germline, CDR1 is MNHEY, CDR2 SVGAGI. The CDR3 contains 13 residues. V dropped 8 bases and J dropped 0 bases, with 8 bases sitting between them. The CDR3 DNA sequence: TGTGCCAGCCAGGAAAATAGCAATCAGCCCCAGCATTTT. It translates to CASQENSNQPQHF.

V is TRBV7-7 and J is TRBJ2-1; the match to TRBD2 covers 9 bases. The germline gives CDR1 SSHAT, CDR2 FNYEAQ (reference sequence). The junction had 10 bases not matched to a gene; V was cut back by 2 bases and J by 5 bases. The CDR3 loop spans 17 amino acids. CDR3 DNA sequence: TGTGCCAGCAGCTTACTTGCGGGAGGGCCGAGAGACAATGAGCAGTTCTTC. Translating it yields CASSLLAGGPRDNEQFF.

V usage is TRBV7-3 and J usage is TRBJ2-7, with D tentatively TRBD1 (6 bases). Germline CDR1 is SGHTA and CDR2 is FQGTGA. The CDR3 sequence is 15 residues long. Trimming took off 5 bases at V and 3 bases at J, with 17 bases between the two ends. In DNA form, the CDR3 reads TGTGCCAGCAGCCAAGGTCCAGGGGATAACTACGAGCAGTACTTC. Its protein product is CASSQGPGDNYEQYF.

This sequence joins TRBV2 and TRBJ1-4, with 7 bases matching TRBD1. V lost 2 bases, J lost 8 bases, and 8 bases stayed unmatched. CDR1 is SNHLY, CDR2 FYNNEI, per germline. The CDR3 is made up of 15 amino acids. DNA of the CDR3: TGTGCCAGCAGTGAACAAAGAGGGGGCGGGGAAAAACTGTTTTTT. This encodes CASSEQRGGGEKLFF.

This clone occurred once. This chain uses TRBV28 with TRBJ1-4, with a weak D call TRBD1 (6 bases). Germline CDR1 is MDHEN and CDR2 is SYDVKM. The CDR3 runs 15 residues. V lost 5 bases to trimming and J lost 8 bases, with 18 bases between them. The CDR3 is CASSPSGTRDEKLFF. Here the CDR3 DNA reads TGTGCCAGCAGTCCCTCAGGGACACGCGACGAAAAACTGTTTTTT.

This chain connects TRBV27 to TRBJ2-7, with a possible D match to TRBD2 (5 bases). From germline, CDR1 is MNHEY and CDR2 SMNVEV (reference sequence). The length of the CDR3 is 12 residues. The V end was cut by 4 bases, the J end by 3 bases, with 7 bases between. CDR3 sequence (DNA): TGTGCCAGCAGTTCAAGCGGCTACGAGCAGTACTTC. Translation: CASSSSGYEQYF.

The V call is TRBV19, the J call TRBJ1-1, with D possibly TRBD1 on 5 matching bases. Germline-derived CDR1 and CDR2 are LNHDA and SQIVND (reference sequence). Trimming removed 7 bases at V and 4 bases at J, with 13 bases between. This CDR3 region has 13 residues. As DNA, the CDR3 is TGTGCCAGTACCTTGACAGCGATCACTGAAGCTTTCTTT. Translation gives CASTLTAITEAFF. Based on the CDR3 plus reference TRBV19 and TRBJ1-1, the full variable domain is DGGITQSPKYLFRKEGQNVTLSCEQNLNHDAMYWYRQDPGQGLRLIYYSQIVNDFQKGDIAEGYSVSREKKESFPLTVTSAQKNPTAFYLCASTLTAITEAFFGQGTRLTVV.

The chain employs TRBV21-1 and TRBJ2-3; the table gives TRBD2 as D, unverified against the DNA. TRBV21-1 is flagged as a pseudogene. This CDR3 has 16 residues. The CDR3 loop is CASTGLAGGPTDTQYF. The CDR3 DNA reads TGTGCCAGCACCGGACTAGCGGGGGGGCCAACAGATACGCAGTATTTT.

V is TRBV3-1 (or the pseudogene TRBV3-2) and J is TRBJ2-2, with 9 bases identical to TRBD2. CDR3 length equals 16 residues. Per germline, CDR1 LGHDT and CDR2 YNNKEL (reference sequence). V trimming: 3 bases; J trimming: 4 bases; junction bases outside the gene matches: 6. CDR3 amino acids: CASSHLAGRSTGELFF. CDR3 DNA sequence: TGTGCCAGCAGCCACCTAGCGGGACGTAGCACCGGGGAGCTGTTTTTT.

The chain combines TRBV6-1 with TRBJ2-3; 13 nucleotides line up with TRBD2. The CDR3 extends over 17 amino acids. Unmatched junction bases numbered 5, after V lost 4 bases and J lost 1 base. CDR1 is MNHNS, CDR2 SASEGT, per germline. The CDR3 sequence: CASSVRLAGGRTDTQYF. The CDR3 coding sequence is TGTGCCAGCAGTGTAAGACTAGCGGGGGGCCGCACAGATACGCAGTATTTT.

The gene calls are TRBV28 and TRBJ2-7, with TRBD2 as a possible D gene (5 bases). The germline V gene encodes CDR1 MDHEN and CDR2 SYDVKM. Trimming pared 1 base from V and 3 bases from J, leaving 22 bases between. The CDR3 sequence is 18 residues long. The CDR3 region has the DNA TGTGCCAGCAGTTTATACGAGAGTGTAGGAGCGGAGTACTACGAGCAGTACTTC. This sequence encodes CASSLYESVGAEYYEQYF.

The chain couples TRBV28 to TRBJ1-2; perhaps TRBD1 as D (5 bases). Germline-derived CDR1 and CDR2 are MDHEN and SYDVKM. The ends were cut back, 6 bases at V and 3 bases at J, with 11 bases in the middle. The CDR3 covers 13 residues. The DNA for the CDR3 is TGTGCCAGCAGCCTGACAGATTACTATGGCTACACCTTC. Translated: CASSLTDYYGYTF.

This chain connects TRBV6-4 to TRBJ1-6; 7 nucleotides match TRBD1. Germline CDR1 reads MRHNA; CDR2 reads SNTAGT. J gave up 5 bases and V 2 bases, and 0 bases lay outside the gene matches. This CDR3 region has 14 residues. The CDR3 protein is CASSDDRDNSPLHF. In DNA, the CDR3 is TGTGCCAGCAGTGACGACAGGGATAATTCACCCCTCCACTTT.